One sample yielded the 19 T cell receptor beta chains listed below, sequenced in a study of radiotherapy plus CTLA-4 blockade in lung cancer. Assay: immunoSEQ multiplex PCR; the TCRdb copy retains only in-frame clones and omits some. The sample lists 85,000 to 120,000 clones; roughly 84% were seen once. Here the sequenced sample was peripheral blood, taken from a patient treated with radiotherapy plus ipilimumab. These receptor sequences come from a human donor with non-small cell lung cancer that progressed on radiotherapy plus ipilimumab. Some clones in this sample may be carry-over from other donors' samples.

This sequence joins TRBV5-4 and TRBJ1-1; the match to TRBD1 covers 9 bases. Germline loops: CDR1 SGHNT, CDR2 YYREEE (reference sequence). With V trimmed by 4 bases and J by 5 bases, 12 bases remained unmatched. This CDR3 region has 16 residues. Here the CDR3 reads CASSTGQGMYGTEAFF. CDR3 nucleotide sequence: TGTGCCAGCAGCACCGGACAGGGGATGTACGGTACTGAAGCTTTCTTT.

This sequence joins TRBV7-2 and TRBJ2-7; no reliable D call. The CDR3 is made up of 16 amino acids. In germline, CDR1 is SGHTA, CDR2 FQGNSA. Deletions cut 2 bases from V and 1 base from J, with 15 bases between. CDR3 loop: CASSLISLAPSYEQYF. The CDR3 DNA sequence: TGTGCCAGCAGCTTAATTTCTCTGGCCCCATCCTACGAGCAGTACTTC.

The chain employs TRBV4-1 and TRBJ2-1; D remains unclear. Germline loops: CDR1 MGHRA, CDR2 YSYEKL. This CDR3 spans 14 amino acids. Trimming cost V 0 bases and J 6 bases, with 9 bases left between them. CDR3 sequence reads: CASSQDRPINEQFF. For the CDR3, the DNA is TGCGCCAGCAGCCAAGATAGGCCCATCAATGAGCAGTTCTTC.

The chain couples TRBV7-3 to TRBJ1-5; 11 nucleotides align to TRBD1. This CDR3 region has 13 residues. J was trimmed by 9 bases and V by 2 bases; bases with no gene match: 0. Germline V gene sequence: CDR1 SGHTA, CDR2 FQGTGA. CDR3 amino acids: CASSLGTGGPQHF. In DNA form, the CDR3 reads TGTGCCAGCAGCTTAGGGACAGGGGGGCCCCAGCATTTT.

This sequence joins TRBV7-2 and TRBJ2-7; a possible D gene is TRBD2 (7 bases). The CDR3 spans 18 residues. The germline CDR1 and CDR2 sequences are SGHTA and FQGNSA. V dropped 1 base and J dropped 0 bases, with 19 bases sitting between them. The CDR3 DNA sequence: TGTGCCAGCAGCTTAGGCTGGGGGGGCCACTCTAGCTCCTACGAGCAGTACTTC. Residues: CASSLGWGGHSSSYEQYF.

CDR3 in amino acids: CASRRDSSGNTIYF. CDR3 coding DNA: TGTGCCAGCAGACGGGACAGCTCTGGAAACACCATATATTTT. The chain has TRBV7-9 and TRBJ1-3; TRBD1 matches at 7 bases. Germline lookup yields CDR1 SEHNR and CDR2 FQNEAQ (reference sequence). V was clipped by 6 bases and J by 0 bases; unmatched bases: 2. The CDR3 covers 14 residues.

The CDR3 DNA reads as TGTGCCAGCAGCTTAGGGGGGTCCGGGACAGCTAACTATGGCTACACCTTC. Amino acids: CASSLGGSGTANYGYTF. The chain links TRBV7-2 to TRBJ1-2, with 7 positions matching TRBD1. Unmatched junction bases numbered 8, after V lost 1 base and J lost 0 bases. Per the germline V gene, CDR1 is SGHTA and CDR2 is FQGNSA. This CDR3 has 17 residues.

This chain uses TRBV6-4 with TRBJ1-6; 7 nucleotides align to TRBD1. The junction had 2 bases not matched to a gene; V was cut back by 4 bases and J by 8 bases. CDR3 length: 13 amino acids. The germline V gene has CDR1 MRHNA and CDR2 SNTAGT. The CDR3 DNA follows: TGTGCCAGCAGTGTCCAGGGGGATTCACCCCTCCACTTT. This sequence encodes CASSVQGDSPLHF.

The chain joins TRBV5-1 to TRBJ1-6, with unresolved D. V dropped 2 bases and J dropped 11 bases, with 11 bases sitting between them. This CDR3 is built from 13 residues. Germline V gene sequence: CDR1 SGHRS, CDR2 YFSETQ. The CDR3 sequence: CASSFYEEAPLHF. The CDR3 DNA sequence: TGCGCCAGCAGCTTCTATGAGGAGGCACCCCTCCACTTT.

The rearrangement joins TRBV4-2 to TRBJ1-2, with 8 bases matching TRBD1. The V and J ends lost 0 bases and 8 bases, in that order; junction bases with no gene match: 5. The CDR3 loop spans 14 amino acids. Germline loops: CDR1 LGHNA, CDR2 YNFKEQ. CDR3 nucleotides: TGTGCCAGCAGCCAAGATAGGACAGGGAAAGGCTACACCTTC. Amino acid sequence: CASSQDRTGKGYTF.

This rearrangement joins TRBV29-1 to TRBJ1-2; 9 bases are a match to TRBD1. From germline, CDR1 is SQVTM and CDR2 ANQGSEA. The V gene end was trimmed by 6 bases and the J gene end by 2 bases; junction bases not matched to a gene: 4. This CDR3 is built from 13 residues. CDR3: CSVGQGTNYGYTF. The CDR3, as DNA: TGCAGCGTCGGACAGGGGACAAACTATGGCTACACCTTC.

The chain recombines TRBV5-1 with TRBJ2-3; tentative D call: TRBD2 (5 bases). The germline CDR1 and CDR2 sequences are SGHRS and YFSETQ. Trimming removed 2 bases from V and 0 bases from J, with 10 bases in between. This CDR3 comprises 15 residues. CDR3 nucleotide sequence: TGCGCCAGCAGCTTTCGGGGTGATAGCACAGATACGCAGTATTTT. Protein: CASSFRGDSTDTQYF. The full variable domain, with the rest looked up from reference TRBV5-1 and TRBJ2-3, is KAGVTQTPRYLIKTRGQQVTLSCSPISGHRSVSWYQQTPGQGLQFLFEYFSETQRNKGNFPGRFSGRQFSNSRSEMNVSTLELGDSALYLCASSFRGDSTDTQYFGPGTRLTVL.

V and J are TRBV19 and TRBJ1-5, with D tentatively TRBD1 (6 bases). Germline values: CDR1 LNHDA, CDR2 SQIVND (reference sequence). The V and J ends lost 9 bases and 4 bases respectively, with 13 bases between them. The CDR3 is 13 residues long. The CDR3 DNA is TGTGCCAGCGGACAGTTACAGAATCAGCCCCAGCATTTT. Translation gives CASGQLQNQPQHF.

The rearrangement links TRBV4-2 to TRBJ2-2; 14 positions agree with TRBD2. J lost 4 bases, V lost 6 bases, and 13 bases had no gene match. CDR3 length equals 19 residues. Germline CDR1 is LGHNA and CDR2 is YNFKEQ. The CDR3 spells CASSPLRGTSGGITGELFF. CDR3 bases: TGTGCCAGCAGTCCACTGCGCGGGACTAGCGGGGGAATCACCGGGGAGCTGTTTTTT.

This clone was seen ten or more times. The chain uses TRBV19 and TRBJ2-7; D is perhaps TRBD1 (6 bases). Germline CDR1 LNHDA, CDR2 SQIVND (reference sequence). The V end was cut by 3 bases, the J end by 3 bases, with 9 bases between. The CDR3 has 13 residues. The CDR3 sequence is CASSIGQNYEQYF. In DNA form, the CDR3 reads TGTGCCAGTAGTATTGGACAGAACTACGAGCAGTACTTC. The full variable domain, its missing parts supplied by reference TRBV19 and TRBJ2-7, is DGGITQSPKYLFRKEGQNVTLSCEQNLNHDAMYWYRQDPGQGLRLIYYSQIVNDFQKGDIAEGYSVSREKKESFPLTVTSAQKNPTAFYLCASSIGQNYEQYFGPGTRLTVT.

This chain uses TRBV19 with TRBJ2-1; 7 bases line up with TRBD1. The germline V gene encodes CDR1 LNHDA and CDR2 SQIVND (reference sequence). V was pared by 7 bases and J by 4 bases, with 10 bases of the junction left unmatched. CDR3 size: 15 residues. CDR3 nucleotide sequence: TGTGCCAGTAAACAGGGGCACTTATCATACAATGAGCAGTTCTTC. Translation gives CASKQGHLSYNEQFF.

This chain connects TRBV28 to TRBJ2-7; 8 bases agree with TRBD2. CDR1 is MDHEN and CDR2 is SYDVKM in the germline V gene. V was pared by 6 bases and J by 4 bases, with 11 bases of the junction left unmatched. The CDR3 runs to 15 residues. The CDR3 sequence is CASSPPGGGPYEQYF. CDR3 nucleotide sequence: TGTGCCAGCAGCCCACCGGGGGGGGGCCCGTACGAGCAGTACTTC.

The genes are TRBV7-2 and TRBJ1-2; possibly TRBD1 for D (5 bases). From germline, CDR1 is SGHTA and CDR2 FQGNSA. Trimming removed 1 base from V and 4 bases from J, with 13 bases in between. The CDR3 consists of 15 residues. In DNA form, the CDR3 reads TGTGCCAGCAGCTTAGGTTTGCAGGGACGCTATGGCTACACCTTC. Translated, it gives CASSLGLQGRYGYTF.

CDR3 coding DNA: TGCGCCAGCAGCGGAGGCTCTATAGGCCCTTATAATTCACCCCTCCACTTT. Its translation: CASSGGSIGPYNSPLHF. This chain connects TRBV5-1 to TRBJ1-6; D ambiguous. Germline lookup yields CDR1 SGHRS and CDR2 YFSETQ. V was clipped by 4 bases and J by 4 bases, with 18 bases between them. There are 17 residues in the CDR3.